Each of the 10 T cell receptor beta chains below was sequenced from the same sample in a study of glioma-infiltrating T cells after dendritic cell vaccination. Using immunoSEQ multiplex PCR, the repertoire was profiled, and TCRdb retains in-frame clones only, with some absent. The data hold under 70,000 clones, with 75% to 90% observed a single time. The sample was blood, taken before dendritic cell vaccination. The receptor set was obtained from a human donor with glioblastoma.

This chain connects TRBV7-9 to TRBJ1-4; the D gene is possibly TRBD1 (6 bases). The germline CDR1 and CDR2 sequences are SEHNR and FQNEAQ (reference sequence). V shed 0 bases and J shed 5 bases, with 10 bases lying between them. The CDR3 runs to 15 residues. DNA of the CDR3: TGTGCCAGCAGCTTAGCGGGGGCCTCCAATGAAAAACTGTTTTTT. This gives the protein CASSLAGASNEKLFF.

The genes are TRBV27 and TRBJ2-7; TRBD1 aligns across 11 bases. V shed 1 base, J shed 5 bases, and the junction held 4 bases outside the gene matches. Germline values: CDR1 MNHEY, CDR2 SMNVEV (reference sequence). The CDR3 has 15 residues. The CDR3 loop reads CASSLWTGGSDEQYF. CDR3 DNA sequence: TGTGCCAGCAGTTTATGGACAGGGGGCAGCGACGAGCAGTACTTC.

The rearrangement uses TRBV6-6 and TRBJ2-5, with 7 positions matching TRBD2. The DNA end lines up better with TRBJ2-7; the J call may be wrong. This CDR3 contains 14 residues. In germline, CDR1 is MNHNY, CDR2 SVGAGI (reference sequence). As DNA, the CDR3 is TGTGCCAGCAATTCCCGGGGGGAATCCTACGAGCAGTACTTC. This codes for CASNSRGESYEQYF.

V and J are TRBV15 and TRBJ2-7; a weak D match, TRBD1 (5 bases). CDR3 length equals 13 residues. Germline V gene lookup returns CDR1 LNHNV and CDR2 YYDKDF (reference sequence). The V and J ends lost 0 bases and 4 bases respectively, with 7 bases between them. The CDR3 region is CATSRDRTYEQYF. The CDR3 nucleotides are TGTGCCACCAGCAGAGACCGGACATACGAGCAGTACTTC.

This clone was detected only a few times. The chain joins TRBV14 to TRBJ1-1; D not certain. The germline V gene has CDR1 SGHDN and CDR2 FVKESK. The V end lost 1 base, the J end lost 6 bases, and 12 bases lay between the germline ends. The CDR3 has 14 residues. CDR3 in amino acids: CASSQGPGMAEAFF. The CDR3 nucleotides read TGTGCCAGCAGCCAAGGTCCGGGAATGGCTGAAGCTTTCTTT. The full variable domain, its missing parts supplied by reference TRBV14 and TRBJ1-1, is EAGVTQFPSHSVIEKGQTVTLRCDPISGHDNLYWYRRVMGKEIKFLLHFVKESKQDESGMPNNRFLAERTGGTYSTLKVQPAELEDSGVYFCASSQGPGMAEAFFGQGTRLTVV.

For the CDR3, the DNA is TGTGCCAGCAGTGACTCCGGTGGGACCCAGTACTTC. Protein: CASSDSGGTQYF. The gene calls are TRBV6-4 and TRBJ2-5, with D unclear. CDR1 is MRHNA and CDR2 is SNTAGT in the germline V gene. V was cut by 0 bases and J by 7 bases, with 6 bases left in between. The CDR3 is 12 amino acids.

The chain couples TRBV10-3 to TRBJ1-2; 8 positions agree with TRBD1. The CDR3 consists of 12 residues. Germline CDR1 is ENHRY and CDR2 is SYGVKD. Trimming took 9 bases from V and 2 from J; bases not matched to a gene: 2. Here the CDR3 DNA reads TGTGCCATTAGACAGGGGAACTATGGCTACACCTTC. Translating it yields CAIRQGNYGYTF.

The chain is built from TRBV18 and TRBJ1-3; D is ambiguous. The CDR3 has 16 amino acids. Germline V gene data show CDR1 as KGHSH and CDR2 as LQKENI. Trimming took 3 bases from V and 2 from J, leaving 14 bases between them. CDR3 DNA: TGTGCCAGCTCACCCAGAGAGGGTGAACCTGGAAACACCATATATTTT. This translates into CASSPREGEPGNTIYF.

This clone was seen only a few times. The V gene is TRBV4-1, the J gene TRBJ1-5; D remains ambiguous. V was cut by 0 bases and J by 4 bases, with 10 bases left in between. Germline values: CDR1 MGHRA, CDR2 YSYEKL. The CDR3 has 15 amino acids. CDR3 in amino acids: CASSQDARVNQPQHF. The CDR3 coding sequence is TGCGCCAGCAGCCAAGATGCCCGGGTTAATCAGCCCCAGCATTTT.

The chain employs TRBV28 and TRBJ2-5; D is perhaps TRBD2 (6 bases). Trimming stripped 3 bases from V and 5 bases from J, with 13 bases between. This CDR3 region has 14 residues. Germline V gene lookup returns CDR1 MDHEN and CDR2 SYDVKM. Here the CDR3 DNA reads TGTGCCAGCAGTTTTGGTACTAGCTGGGAGACCCAGTACTTC. This gives the protein CASSFGTSWETQYF.